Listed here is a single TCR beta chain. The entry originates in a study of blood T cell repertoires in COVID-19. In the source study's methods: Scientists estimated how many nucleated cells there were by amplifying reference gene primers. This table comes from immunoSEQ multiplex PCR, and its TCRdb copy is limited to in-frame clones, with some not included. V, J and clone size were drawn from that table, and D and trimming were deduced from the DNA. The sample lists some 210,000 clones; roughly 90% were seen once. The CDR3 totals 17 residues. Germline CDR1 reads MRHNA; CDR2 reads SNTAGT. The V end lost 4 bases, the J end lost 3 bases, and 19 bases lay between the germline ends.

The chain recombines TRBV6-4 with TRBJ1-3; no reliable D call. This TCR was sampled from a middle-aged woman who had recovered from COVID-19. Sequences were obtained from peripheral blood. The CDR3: CASSVSSGAPGGNTIYF. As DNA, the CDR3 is TGTGCCAGCAGTGTTTCTTCCGGAGCGCCCGGTGGAAACACCATATATTTT.